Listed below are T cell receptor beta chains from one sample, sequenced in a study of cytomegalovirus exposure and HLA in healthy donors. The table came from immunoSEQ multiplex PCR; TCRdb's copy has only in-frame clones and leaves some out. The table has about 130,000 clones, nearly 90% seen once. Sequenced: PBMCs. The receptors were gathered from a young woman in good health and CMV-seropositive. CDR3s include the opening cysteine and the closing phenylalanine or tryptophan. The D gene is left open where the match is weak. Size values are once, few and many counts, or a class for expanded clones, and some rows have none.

cdr3_nt: TGTGCCAGCAGCAGGGACAGACATAATTCACCCCTCCACTTT
cdr3_aa: CASSRDRHNSPLHF
clone_size: .
v_call: TRBV5-6
d_call: TRBD1
j_call: TRBJ1-6

cdr3_nt: TGTGCCAGCTGTATAGCGGGGAATATCTACAATGAGCAGTTCTTC
cdr3_aa: CASCIAGNIYNEQFF
clone_size: .
v_call: TRBV6-1
d_call: TRBD2
j_call: TRBJ2-1

cdr3_nt: TGTGCCAGCAGCTTAGATCTGACAGGGGCGTACACTGAAGCTTTCTTT
cdr3_aa: CASSLDLTGAYTEAFF
clone_size: once
v_call: TRBV11-2
d_call: TRBD1
j_call: TRBJ1-1

cdr3_nt: TGTGCCAGCAGCTTGGAGATTCGCCCAGGGGCAACTAATGAAAAACTGTTTTTT
cdr3_aa: CASSLEIRPGATNEKLFF
clone_size: .
v_call: TRBV5-6
d_call: .
j_call: TRBJ1-4

cdr3_nt: TGCGCCAGCAGCCAAGTTCGGGTTACAGATACGCAGTATTTT
cdr3_aa: CASSQVRVTDTQYF
clone_size: .
v_call: TRBV4-1
d_call: .
j_call: TRBJ2-3

cdr3_nt: TGTGCCAGCAGCCAAGTGGGACATAGGGATGAGCAGTTCTTC
cdr3_aa: CASSQVGHRDEQFF
clone_size: few
v_call: TRBV4-2
d_call: .
j_call: TRBJ2-1

cdr3_nt: TGTGCCAGCAGCTTAGAACTAGCGGGGACTAATTCTAACGAGCAGTACTTC
cdr3_aa: CASSLELAGTNSNEQYF
clone_size: .
v_call: TRBV7-2
d_call: TRBD2
j_call: TRBJ2-7

cdr3_nt: TGTGCCAGCAGCGTAGGGGGAGGGGCGCGTTATTCCACTGAAGCTTTCTTT
cdr3_aa: CASSVGGGARYSTEAFF
clone_size: .
v_call: TRBV9
d_call: .
j_call: TRBJ1-1

cdr3_nt: TGTGCCAGCAGTTTAAGTAGGGGGAGCTCCTACGAGCAGTACTTC
cdr3_aa: CASSLSRGSSYEQYF
clone_size: .
v_call: TRBV27
d_call: .
j_call: TRBJ2-7

cdr3_nt: TGCGCCAGCAGCTTGGGCCTAGCAGGGGACACTGAAGCTTTCTTT
cdr3_aa: CASSLGLAGDTEAFF
clone_size: .
v_call: TRBV5-1
d_call: .
j_call: TRBJ1-1

cdr3_nt: TGTGCCAGCAGCAGAGTGAGCTCCTACGAGCAGTACTTC
cdr3_aa: CASSRVSSYEQYF
clone_size: .
v_call: TRBV7-8
d_call: .
j_call: TRBJ2-7